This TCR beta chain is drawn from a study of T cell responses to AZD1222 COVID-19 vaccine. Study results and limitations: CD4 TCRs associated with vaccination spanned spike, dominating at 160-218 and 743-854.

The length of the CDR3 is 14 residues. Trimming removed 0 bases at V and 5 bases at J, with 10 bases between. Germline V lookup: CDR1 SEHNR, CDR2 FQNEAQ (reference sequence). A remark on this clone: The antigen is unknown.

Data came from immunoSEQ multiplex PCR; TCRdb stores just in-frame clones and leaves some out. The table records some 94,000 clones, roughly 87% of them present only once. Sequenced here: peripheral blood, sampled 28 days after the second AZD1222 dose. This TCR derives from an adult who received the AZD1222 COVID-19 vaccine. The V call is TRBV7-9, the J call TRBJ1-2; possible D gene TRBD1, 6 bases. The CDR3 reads CASSLAAGVYGYTF. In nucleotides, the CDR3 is TGTGCCAGCAGCTTAGCGGCAGGGGTATATGGCTACACCTTC.